Each of the 12 T cell receptor beta chains below was sequenced from the same sample in a study of identical twins (dated by TCRdb to the mid-2010s). To prepare the library, 5' RACE was applied. TCRdb records Illumina HiSeq 2000 as the sequencer. The public reads were run again by TCRdb, first through fastp at Q25 and then through MiXCR, and only productive beta chains were kept. Each entry merges the rows of one CDR3 protein and shows their most common DNA and genes. The sample includes about 210,000 distinct CDR3 sequences, with about a tenth observed a single time. About 5% of the sample goes to the ten largest clones. The material sequenced was memory (CD45RO+) T cells sorted from blood. According to the study, the label for this sample's cell subset or site signals: CD45RO+ enriched T cells. These TCRs come from a woman between 18 and 30 years old in good health.

CDR3 sequence: CASSFPLADQETQYF. Written as DNA, the CDR3 is TGCGCCAGCAGCTTCCCTCTAGCGGACCAAGAGACCCAGTACTTC. The gene calls are TRBV5-1 and TRBJ2-5; TRBD2 aligns across 7 bases. V was pared by 2 bases and J by 0 bases, with 4 bases of the junction left unmatched. Germline V gene lookup returns CDR1 SGHRS and CDR2 YFSETQ. This CDR3 has 15 residues.

The gene calls are TRBV5-1 and TRBJ2-7; maybe TRBD1 (5 bases). The V end lost 0 bases, the J end lost 4 bases, and 11 bases lay between the germline ends. In germline, CDR1 is SGHRS, CDR2 YFSETQ. CDR3 size: 14 residues. The DNA of the CDR3 is TGCGCCAGCAGCTTGGGCAGGGTGTTATACGAGCAGTACTTC. Translation: CASSLGRVLYEQYF.

The CDR3 reads CSARLQGAGANVLTF. The CDR3 nucleotides read TGCAGTGCTAGATTACAGGGTGCTGGGGCCAACGTCCTGACTTTC. This chain connects TRBV20-1 to TRBJ2-6, with a tentative D call TRBD1 (6 bases). The V end was cut by 2 bases, the J end by 2 bases, with 10 bases between. The CDR3 loop spans 15 amino acids. Germline assignment: CDR1 DFQATT and CDR2 SNEGSKA (reference sequence).

This chain uses TRBV5-5 with TRBJ2-3; D possibly corresponds to TRBD1 (5 bases). Germline CDR1 SGHKS, CDR2 YYEKEE (reference sequence). The length of the CDR3 is 12 residues. The ends were cut back, 5 bases at V and 5 bases at J, with 9 bases in the middle. The CDR3 DNA follows: TGTGCCAGCAGGGGGCAGGGAGATACGCAGTATTTT. This sequence encodes CASRGQGDTQYF.

This clonotype has at least ten counts. V usage is TRBV12-3 or TRBV12-4 and J usage is TRBJ2-3; perhaps TRBD1 as D (6 bases). Trimming removed 3 bases from V and 3 bases from J, with 10 bases in between. The CDR3 is made up of 14 amino acids. CDR3 in DNA: TGTGCCAGCAGTTTCCAGGGGTATACAGATACGCAGTATTTT. Translation gives CASSFQGYTDTQYF.

The chain uses TRBV2 and TRBJ2-5, with 9 nucleotides matching TRBD1. After removal of 7 bases from V and 4 bases from J, the junction contained 4 bases not matched to a gene. The CDR3 totals 13 residues. Germline CDR1 SNHLY, CDR2 FYNNEI. The DNA of the CDR3 is TGTGCCAGCAATTGGGACAGGGCAGAGACCCAGTACTTC. It codes for CASNWDRAETQYF.

This clonotype was observed a few times. CDR3 sequence (DNA): TGTGCCAGCAAAAGGGCAGGGGAATCGGATACGCAGTATTTT. As protein: CASKRAGESDTQYF. This chain uses TRBV6-1 with TRBJ2-3; D perhaps matches TRBD1 (6 bases). The germline V and J ends were trimmed by 7 bases and 6 bases, with 17 bases remaining between them. CDR3 size: 14 residues. Germline V lookup: CDR1 MNHNS, CDR2 SASEGT.

V is TRBV5-6 and J is TRBJ2-7; D ambiguous. The CDR3 totals 11 residues. The V end was cut by 6 bases, the J end by 4 bases, with 8 bases between. Germline assignment: CDR1 SGHDT and CDR2 YYEEEE. This CDR3 is CASNSGYEQYF. The DNA of the CDR3 is TGTGCCAGCAATTCCGGATACGAGCAGTACTTC.

This clonotype was observed a few times. This chain links TRBV5-1 with TRBJ2-3, with 12 bases fitting TRBD2. The germline V gene encodes CDR1 SGHRS and CDR2 YFSETQ. The V segment lost 4 bases and the J segment 0 bases; nucleotides outside the gene matches: 3. The CDR3 loop spans 16 amino acids. The CDR3 region has the DNA TGCGCCAGCAGCCCTAGCGGGAGGGGAAGCACAGATACGCAGTATTTT. This sequence encodes CASSPSGRGSTDTQYF.

This clonotype has only a few counts. J is TRBJ2-1 and V is TRBV15, with TRBD1 as a possible D gene (7 bases). Germline V lookup: CDR1 LNHNV, CDR2 YYDKDF (reference sequence). The CDR3 is made up of 13 amino acids. The V end lost 0 bases, the J end lost 15 bases, and 15 bases lay between the germline ends. CDR3 nucleotide sequence: TGTGCCACCAGCAGAGATGGGACAGAGGGGGGGTTCTTC. Protein sequence: CATSRDGTEGGFF.

Comments on this clonotype: At one end, the junction sequence differs from germline, possibly due to a read error. The rearrangement joins TRBV6-1 to TRBJ2-1; the match to TRBD2 covers 7 bases. From germline, CDR1 is MNHNS and CDR2 SASEGT. The CDR3 runs 15 residues. The DNA of the CDR3 is TGTGCCAGCAGACCACGAGCGGGGCACTACAATGGGCAGTTCTTC. Translation: CASRPRAGHYNGQFF.

This clonotype was detected ten times or more. This chain uses TRBV5-1 with TRBJ1-4, with D tentatively TRBD1 (6 bases). The CDR3 covers 14 residues. With 2 bases removed from V and 8 bases from J, the gap between germline ends came to 13 bases. Germline CDR1 reads SGHRS; CDR2 reads YFSETQ. The chain's CDR3 is CASSFETGGEKLFF. DNA of the CDR3: TGCGCCAGCAGCTTCGAGACAGGTGGCGAAAAACTGTTTTTT.